The 5 T cell receptor beta chains below were found in one sample sequenced in a study of breast tumors, draining lymph nodes, adjacent tissues. Breast cancer patients provided tissue from their axillary draining lymph nodes. TCRdb ran MiXCR on the multiplex PCR reads and lists one entry per CDR3 protein. The sample has some 250,000 distinct CDR3 sequences, 30% to 35% seen once. Sequencing input: axillary lymph node tissue. The receptor set was obtained from a female donor with breast cancer. Some clones in this sample may be carry-over from other donors' samples.

To note about this clonotype: A read error is likely, as this CDR3 ends without the conserved phenylalanine or tryptophan. The V gene is TRBV28, the J gene TRBJ1-2, with TRBD1 matching 7 bases. With 2 bases clipped from V and 7 bases from J, the junction kept 7 bases outside the gene matches. The length of the CDR3 is 14 residues. CDR1 MDHEN and CDR2 SYDVKM come from the germline V gene. CDR3 nucleotides: TGTGCCAGCAGTTTAAGGGGGCTCGGGATTGGCTACACCCTC. Protein: CASSLRGLGIGYTL.

In its sample, this clonotype was seen many times. The chain combines TRBV5-1 with TRBJ2-3; TRBD2 might be the D (6 bases). Germline loops: CDR1 SGHRS, CDR2 YFSETQ. The CDR3 loop spans 16 amino acids. V lost 5 bases, J lost 4 bases, and 20 bases lay in between. The CDR3 region is CASSRTTRGPPDTQYF. The DNA of the CDR3 is TGCGCCAGCAGTCGTACGACTAGAGGGCCTCCAGATACGCAGTATTTT.

This clonotype was observed at least ten times. CDR3: CASSRGDYEQYF. DNA for the CDR3: TGTGCCAGCAGCAGAGGTGATTACGAGCAGTACTTC. V and J are TRBV7-9 and TRBJ2-7; no definite D call. CDR1 is SEHNR and CDR2 is FQNEAQ in the germline V gene (reference sequence). This CDR3 has 12 residues. V was clipped by 5 bases and J by 4 bases, with 9 bases between them.

The genes are TRBV6-1 and TRBJ2-5, with D possibly TRBD2 on 6 matching bases. CDR1 MNHNS and CDR2 SASEGT come from the germline V gene. The CDR3 length is 16 residues. Between the trimmed V and J ends, which lost 5 bases and 5 bases, there was a span of 21 bases. In nucleotides, the CDR3 is TGTGCCAGCAGTCACTCGTCGGGGTGGGGGGAGGAGACCCAGTACTTC. This codes for CASSHSSGWGEETQYF.

The J gene is TRBJ2-7, the V gene TRBV12-3 or TRBV12-4, with D possibly being TRBD1 (5 bases). Trimming took 3 bases from V and 12 from J, leaving 21 bases between them. The CDR3 consists of 14 residues. CDR3 protein: CASSFSATQGSVYF. The CDR3 nucleotides read TGTGCCAGCAGTTTTTCAGCCACGCAGGGATCCGTGTACTTC.